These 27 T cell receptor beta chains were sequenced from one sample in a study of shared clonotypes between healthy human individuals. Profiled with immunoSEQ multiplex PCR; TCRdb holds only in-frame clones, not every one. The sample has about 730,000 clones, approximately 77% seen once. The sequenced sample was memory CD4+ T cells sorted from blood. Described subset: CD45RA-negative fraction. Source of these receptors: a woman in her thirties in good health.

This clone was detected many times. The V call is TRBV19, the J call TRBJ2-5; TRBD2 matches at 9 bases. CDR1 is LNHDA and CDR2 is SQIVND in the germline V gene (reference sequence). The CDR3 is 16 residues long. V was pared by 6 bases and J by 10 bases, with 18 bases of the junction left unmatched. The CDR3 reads CASSPWGSYPSGDQYF. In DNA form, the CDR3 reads TGTGCCAGTAGCCCCTGGGGGAGTTACCCTAGCGGGGACCAGTACTTC.

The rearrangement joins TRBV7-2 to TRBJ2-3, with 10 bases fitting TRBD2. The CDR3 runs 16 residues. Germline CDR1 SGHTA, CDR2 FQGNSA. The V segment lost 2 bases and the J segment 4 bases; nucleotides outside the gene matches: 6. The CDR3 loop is CASSLIGLAGADTQYF. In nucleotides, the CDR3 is TGTGCCAGCAGCTTAATCGGGCTAGCGGGAGCAGATACGCAGTATTTT. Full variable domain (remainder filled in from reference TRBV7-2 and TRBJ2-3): GAGVSQSPSNKVTEKGKDVELRCDPISGHTALYWYRQSLGQGLEFLIYFQGNSAPDKSGLPSDRFSAERTGGSVSTLTIQRTQQEDSAVYLCASSLIGLAGADTQYFGPGTRLTVL.

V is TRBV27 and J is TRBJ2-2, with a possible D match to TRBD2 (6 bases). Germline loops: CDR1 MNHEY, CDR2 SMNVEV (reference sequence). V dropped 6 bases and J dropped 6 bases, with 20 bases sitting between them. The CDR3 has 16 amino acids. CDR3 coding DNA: TGTGCCAGCAGACAAGTCTTCGGGAGCGAGGCCGGGGAGCTGTTTTTT. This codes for CASRQVFGSEAGELFF.

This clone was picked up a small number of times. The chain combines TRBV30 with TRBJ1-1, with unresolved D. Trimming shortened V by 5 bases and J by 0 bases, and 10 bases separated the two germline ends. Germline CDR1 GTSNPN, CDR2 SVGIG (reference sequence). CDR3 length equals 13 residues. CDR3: CAWSRIVNTEAFF. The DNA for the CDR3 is TGTGCCTGGTCGAGAATCGTGAACACTGAAGCTTTCTTT.

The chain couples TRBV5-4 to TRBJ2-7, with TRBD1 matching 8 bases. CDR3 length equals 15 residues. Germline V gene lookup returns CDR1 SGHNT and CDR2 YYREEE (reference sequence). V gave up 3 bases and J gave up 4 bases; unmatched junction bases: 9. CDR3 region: CASSSGTGLQYEQYF. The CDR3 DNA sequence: TGTGCCAGCAGCTCGGGGACAGGATTACAGTACGAGCAGTACTTC.

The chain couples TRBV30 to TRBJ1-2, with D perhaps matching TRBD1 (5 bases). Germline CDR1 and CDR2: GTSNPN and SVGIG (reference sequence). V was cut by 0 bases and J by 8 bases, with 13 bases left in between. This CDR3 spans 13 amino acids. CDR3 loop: CAWSVDRLQGYTF. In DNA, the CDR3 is TGTGCCTGGAGTGTAGACAGACTTCAAGGCTACACCTTC.

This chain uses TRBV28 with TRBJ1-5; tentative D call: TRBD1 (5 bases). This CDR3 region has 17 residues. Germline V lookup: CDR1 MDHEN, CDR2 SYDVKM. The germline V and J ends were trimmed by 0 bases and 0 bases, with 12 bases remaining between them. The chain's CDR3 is CASSLWELTDSNQPQHF. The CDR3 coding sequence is TGTGCCAGCAGTTTATGGGAGTTGACAGATAGCAATCAGCCCCAGCATTTT.

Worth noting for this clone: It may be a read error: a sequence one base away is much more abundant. The CDR3 sequence: CASSRGETQYF. In DNA, the CDR3 is TGCGCCAGCAGCCGGGGAGAGACCCAGTACTTC. The rearrangement joins TRBV5-1 to TRBJ2-5; D possibly corresponds to TRBD2 (5 bases). The V end was cut by 4 bases, the J end by 4 bases, with 5 bases between. Germline CDR1 is SGHRS and CDR2 is YFSETQ. The CDR3 loop spans 11 amino acids.

The CDR3 coding sequence is TGTGCCAGCCGCATTTGCGGGACAGAGACCCAGTACTTC. Its translation is CASRICGTETQYF. The chain links TRBV11-3 to TRBJ2-5; D might be TRBD2 (6 bases). Germline lookup yields CDR1 SGHNT and CDR2 YENEEA. The V gene lost 8 bases and the J gene lost 4 bases, with 14 bases spanning the gap. The CDR3 is made up of 13 amino acids.

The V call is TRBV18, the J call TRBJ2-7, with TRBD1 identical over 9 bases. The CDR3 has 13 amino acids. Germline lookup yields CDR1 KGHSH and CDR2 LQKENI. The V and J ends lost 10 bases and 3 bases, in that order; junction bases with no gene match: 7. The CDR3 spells CATSRTGDYEQYF. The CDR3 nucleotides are TGTGCCACCTCTCGGACAGGGGACTACGAGCAGTACTTC.

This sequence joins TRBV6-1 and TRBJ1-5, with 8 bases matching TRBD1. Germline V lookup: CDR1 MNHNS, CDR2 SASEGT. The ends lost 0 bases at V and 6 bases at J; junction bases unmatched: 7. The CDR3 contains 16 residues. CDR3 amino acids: CASSEARTGTFQPQHF. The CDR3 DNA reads TGTGCCAGCAGTGAAGCCCGGACAGGGACGTTTCAGCCCCAGCATTTT.

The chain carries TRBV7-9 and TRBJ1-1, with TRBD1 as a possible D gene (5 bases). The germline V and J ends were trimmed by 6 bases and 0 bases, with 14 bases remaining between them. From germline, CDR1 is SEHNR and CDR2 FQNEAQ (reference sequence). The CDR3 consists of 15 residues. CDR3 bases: TGTGCCAGCAGGTTGGCGGGACTCTTGAACACTGAAGCTTTCTTT. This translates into CASRLAGLLNTEAFF.

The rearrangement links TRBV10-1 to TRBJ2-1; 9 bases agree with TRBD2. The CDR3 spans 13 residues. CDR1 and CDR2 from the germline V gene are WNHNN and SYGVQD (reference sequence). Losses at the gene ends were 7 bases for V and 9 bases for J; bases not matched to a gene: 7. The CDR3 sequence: CASNPSGKGEQFF. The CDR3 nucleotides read TGCGCCAGCAATCCTAGCGGGAAAGGTGAGCAGTTCTTC.

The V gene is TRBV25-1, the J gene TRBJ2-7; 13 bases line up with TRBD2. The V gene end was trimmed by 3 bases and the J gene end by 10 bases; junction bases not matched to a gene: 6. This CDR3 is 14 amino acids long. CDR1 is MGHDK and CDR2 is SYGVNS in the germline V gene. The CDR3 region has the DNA TGTGCCAGCAGTGACCCCCGACTAGCGGGAGGCCAGTACTTC. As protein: CASSDPRLAGGQYF.

CDR3 sequence: CSVATSGVVADTQYF. As DNA, the CDR3 is TGCAGCGTTGCGACTAGCGGGGTGGTGGCAGATACGCAGTATTTT. The V and J genes are TRBV29-1 and TRBJ2-3; TRBD2 matches at 11 bases. After removal of 4 bases from V and 4 bases from J, the junction contained 7 bases not matched to a gene. Germline CDR1 is SQVTM and CDR2 is ANQGSEA. The CDR3 length is 15 residues.

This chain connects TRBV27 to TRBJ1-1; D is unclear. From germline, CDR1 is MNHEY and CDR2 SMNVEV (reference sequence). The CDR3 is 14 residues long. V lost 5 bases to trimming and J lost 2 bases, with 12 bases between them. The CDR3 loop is CASSRSGINTEAFF. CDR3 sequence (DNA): TGTGCCAGCAGTCGATCAGGAATTAACACTGAAGCTTTCTTT.

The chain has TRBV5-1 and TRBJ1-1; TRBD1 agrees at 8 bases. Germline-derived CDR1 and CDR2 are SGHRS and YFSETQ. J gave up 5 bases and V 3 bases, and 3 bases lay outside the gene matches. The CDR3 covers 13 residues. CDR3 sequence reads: CASSSDRVTEAFF. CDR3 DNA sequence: TGCGCCAGCAGCTCGGACAGGGTAACTGAAGCTTTCTTT. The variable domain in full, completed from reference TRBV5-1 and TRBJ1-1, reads KAGVTQTPRYLIKTRGQQVTLSCSPISGHRSVSWYQQTPGQGLQFLFEYFSETQRNKGNFPGRFSGRQFSNSRSEMNVSTLELGDSALYLCASSSDRVTEAFFGQGTRLTVV.

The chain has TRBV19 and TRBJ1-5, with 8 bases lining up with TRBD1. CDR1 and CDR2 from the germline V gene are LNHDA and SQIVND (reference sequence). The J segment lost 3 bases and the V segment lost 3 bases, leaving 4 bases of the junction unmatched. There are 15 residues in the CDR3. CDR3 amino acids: CASSMGTGNNQPQHF. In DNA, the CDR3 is TGTGCCAGTAGTATGGGGACAGGTAACAATCAGCCCCAGCATTTT. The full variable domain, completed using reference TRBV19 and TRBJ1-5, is DGGITQSPKYLFRKEGQNVTLSCEQNLNHDAMYWYRQDPGQGLRLIYYSQIVNDFQKGDIAEGYSVSREKKESFPLTVTSAQKNPTAFYLCASSMGTGNNQPQHFGDGTRLSIL.

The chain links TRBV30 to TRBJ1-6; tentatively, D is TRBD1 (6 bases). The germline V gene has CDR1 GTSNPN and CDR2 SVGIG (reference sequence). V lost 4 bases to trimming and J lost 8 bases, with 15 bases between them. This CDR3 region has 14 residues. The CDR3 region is CAWTLGGSDSPLHF. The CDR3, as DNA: TGTGCCTGGACCCTAGGGGGATCTGATTCACCCCTCCACTTT.

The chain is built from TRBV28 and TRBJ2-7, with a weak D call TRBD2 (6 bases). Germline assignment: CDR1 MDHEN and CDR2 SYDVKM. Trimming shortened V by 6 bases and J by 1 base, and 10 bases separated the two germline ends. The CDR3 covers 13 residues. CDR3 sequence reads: CASRTGESYEQYF. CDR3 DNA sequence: TGTGCCAGCAGGACGGGAGAGTCCTACGAGCAGTACTTC.

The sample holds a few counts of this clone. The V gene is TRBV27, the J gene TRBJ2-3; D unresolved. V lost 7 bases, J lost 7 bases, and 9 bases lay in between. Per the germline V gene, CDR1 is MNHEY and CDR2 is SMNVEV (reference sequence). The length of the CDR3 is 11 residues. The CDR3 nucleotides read TGTGCCAGCAACATCGGGTATACGCAGTATTTT. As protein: CASNIGYTQYF.

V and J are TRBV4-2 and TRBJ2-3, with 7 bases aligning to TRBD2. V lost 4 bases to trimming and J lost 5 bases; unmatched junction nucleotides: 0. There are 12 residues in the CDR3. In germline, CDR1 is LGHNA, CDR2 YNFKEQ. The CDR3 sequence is CASSLAGDTQYF. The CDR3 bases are TGTGCCAGCAGCCTAGCGGGAGATACGCAGTATTTT.

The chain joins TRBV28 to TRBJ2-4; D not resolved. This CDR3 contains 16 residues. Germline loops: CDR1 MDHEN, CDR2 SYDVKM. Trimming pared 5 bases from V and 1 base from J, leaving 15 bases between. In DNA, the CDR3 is TGTGCCAGCAGTCTGGGTTCTTCTACGGCCAAAAACATTCAGTACTTC. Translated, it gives CASSLGSSTAKNIQYF.

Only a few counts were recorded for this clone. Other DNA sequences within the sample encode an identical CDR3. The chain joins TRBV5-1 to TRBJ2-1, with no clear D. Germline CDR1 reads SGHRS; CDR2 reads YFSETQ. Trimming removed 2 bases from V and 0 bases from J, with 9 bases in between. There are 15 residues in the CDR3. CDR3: CASSLDSSSYNEQFF. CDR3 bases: TGCGCCAGCAGCTTAGACTCAAGCTCCTACAATGAGCAGTTCTTC.

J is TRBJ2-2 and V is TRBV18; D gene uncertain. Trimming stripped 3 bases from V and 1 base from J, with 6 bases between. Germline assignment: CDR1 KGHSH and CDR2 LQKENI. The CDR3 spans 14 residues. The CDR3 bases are TGTGCCAGCTCACCTCGGAAGAACACCGGGGAGCTGTTTTTT. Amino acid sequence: CASSPRKNTGELFF.

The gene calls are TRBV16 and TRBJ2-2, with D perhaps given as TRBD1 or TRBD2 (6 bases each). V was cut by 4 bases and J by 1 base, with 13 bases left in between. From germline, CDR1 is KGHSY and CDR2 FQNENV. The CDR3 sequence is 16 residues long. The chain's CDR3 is CASSPPRGRNTGELFF. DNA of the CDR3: TGTGCCAGCAGCCCCCCCCGGGGGCGGAACACCGGGGAGCTGTTTTTT.

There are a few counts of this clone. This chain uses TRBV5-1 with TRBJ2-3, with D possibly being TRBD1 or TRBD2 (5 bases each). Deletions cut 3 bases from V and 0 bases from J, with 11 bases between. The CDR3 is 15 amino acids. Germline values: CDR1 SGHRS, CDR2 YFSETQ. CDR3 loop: CASSSRDPSTDTQYF. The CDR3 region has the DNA TGCGCCAGCAGCTCTAGGGACCCAAGCACAGATACGCAGTATTTT.